The next 31 T cell receptor beta chains were all read from a single sample in a study of neoadjuvant nivolumab and ipilimumab in lung cancer. The assay was immunoSEQ multiplex PCR, and TCRdb's table has in-frame clones only and misses some. Among more than 15,000 clones listed, 79% were seen once. The specimen was tumor tissue, collected after neoadjuvant nivolumab, alone or with ipilimumab, at or shortly before surgery. The receptors stem from an adult with non-small cell lung cancer.

This sequence joins TRBV5-1 and TRBJ1-6, with D perhaps TRBD1 (6 bases). The CDR3 has 17 amino acids. V lost 1 base, J lost 4 bases, and 15 bases lay in between. The V gene's germline CDR1 is SGHRS and CDR2 YFSETQ. This CDR3 reads CASSLFPGAIYNSPLHF. DNA for the CDR3: TGCGCCAGCAGCTTGTTTCCGGGGGCAATTTATAATTCACCCCTCCACTTT.

V is TRBV11-2 and J is TRBJ1-5; 12 positions match TRBD1. CDR1 is SGHAT, CDR2 FQNNGV, per germline. This CDR3 has 17 amino acids. Trimming at V came to 3 bases and at J to 0 bases, leaving 3 bases not matched to a gene. CDR3 loop: CASSLGQGAGSNQPQHF. The CDR3 bases are TGTGCCAGCAGCTTGGGACAGGGGGCCGGTAGCAATCAGCCCCAGCATTTT.

The chain links TRBV7-2 to TRBJ1-6, with 9 bases identical to TRBD1. After removal of 3 bases from V and 5 bases from J, the junction contained 2 bases not matched to a gene. Germline CDR1 and CDR2: SGHTA and FQGNSA. The CDR3 sequence is 15 residues long. CDR3 region: CASSLGQGNNSPLHF. The CDR3 DNA sequence: TGTGCCAGCAGCTTGGGACAGGGCAATAATTCACCCCTCCACTTT.

The CDR3 bases are TGTGCCAGCAGTCCGGACAGGGGGACGGCTAAGCCCCAGCATTTT. It translates to CASSPDRGTAKPQHF. The chain recombines TRBV7-2 with TRBJ1-5; 10 nucleotides match TRBD1. J gave up 8 bases and V 6 bases, and 10 bases lay outside the gene matches. Germline lookup yields CDR1 SGHTA and CDR2 FQGNSA. This CDR3 has 15 amino acids.

The V call is TRBV6-5, the J call TRBJ2-3; TRBD2 might be the D (6 bases). CDR3 length equals 15 residues. V lost 5 bases, J lost 0 bases, and 12 bases lay in between. The germline CDR1 and CDR2 sequences are MNHEY and SVGAGI. CDR3 bases: TGTGCCAGCAGTCCCCCGGGAGTTAGCACAGATACGCAGTATTTT. This encodes CASSPPGVSTDTQYF.

This chain joins TRBV6-1 and TRBJ2-1; TRBD2 might be the D (5 bases). The CDR3 is 11 amino acids. CDR1 is MNHNS, CDR2 SASEGT, per germline. V lost 3 bases to trimming and J lost 10 bases, with 7 bases between them. CDR3 region: CASSDRGEQFF. CDR3 nucleotide sequence: TGTGCCAGCAGTGATAGAGGGGAGCAGTTCTTC.

This sequence joins TRBV6-1 and TRBJ2-3; D gene ambiguous. CDR1 MNHNS and CDR2 SASEGT come from the germline V gene. Trimming stripped 4 bases from V and 4 bases from J, with 12 bases between. The CDR3 is made up of 14 amino acids. The CDR3 protein is CASSVASRADTQYF. The CDR3 DNA reads as TGTGCCAGCAGTGTGGCCTCCCGGGCAGATACGCAGTATTTT.

The rearrangement joins TRBV7-2 to TRBJ2-7; TRBD2 aligns across 11 bases. V dropped 3 bases and J dropped 3; count of bases not matched to a gene: 4. The CDR3 totals 15 residues. The germline gives CDR1 SGHTA, CDR2 FQGNSA. The CDR3 sequence is CASSFPTSGVYEQYF. CDR3 DNA sequence: TGTGCCAGCAGCTTCCCGACTAGCGGGGTCTACGAGCAGTACTTC.

This chain joins TRBV19 and TRBJ1-4; D gene uncertain. The V gene's germline CDR1 is LNHDA and CDR2 SQIVND (reference sequence). The CDR3 sequence is 13 residues long. V was trimmed by 2 bases and J by 5 bases, leaving 6 bases between them. CDR3 amino acids: CASSIPSNEKLFF. In DNA, the CDR3 is TGTGCCAGTAGTATACCGTCAAATGAAAAACTGTTTTTT.

This rearrangement joins TRBV5-1 to TRBJ2-6; TRBD2 is a possible D gene (6 bases). Germline-derived CDR1 and CDR2 are SGHRS and YFSETQ. V was pared by 0 bases and J by 1 base, with 8 bases between. This CDR3 comprises 16 residues. The CDR3 spells CASSLAEGSGANVLTF. As DNA, the CDR3 is TGCGCCAGCAGCTTGGCGGAGGGTTCTGGGGCCAACGTCCTGACTTTC.

V is TRBV6-1 and J is TRBJ2-5; D possibly corresponds to TRBD1 (6 bases). The CDR3 runs to 18 residues. CDR1 MNHNS and CDR2 SASEGT come from the germline V gene. V was trimmed by 4 bases and J by 3 bases, leaving 24 bases between them. The DNA of the CDR3 is TGTGCCAGCAGTGCAGTAACCCGAAGACCTACAGGGAAAGAGACCCAGTACTTC. This codes for CASSAVTRRPTGKETQYF.

This clone was seen more than once but under ten times. V usage is TRBV7-9 and J usage is TRBJ1-4; 12 bases map to TRBD1. Germline assignment: CDR1 SEHNR and CDR2 FQNEAQ (reference sequence). The trim removed 5 bases at V and 3 bases at J, leaving 4 bases unmatched. This CDR3 is built from 16 residues. The CDR3 here is CASSPGQGAPNEKLFF. The CDR3 DNA follows: TGTGCCAGCAGCCCGGGACAGGGGGCCCCTAATGAAAAACTGTTTTTT.

V is TRBV6-5 and J is TRBJ1-2; no clear D. With 0 bases removed from V and 2 bases from J, the gap between germline ends came to 10 bases. The CDR3 is 15 residues long. Looked up from germline, CDR1 is MNHEY and CDR2 is SVGAGI. The DNA of the CDR3 is TGTGCCAGCAGTTACTCTCACACCGCAAACTATGGCTACACCTTC. Protein: CASSYSHTANYGYTF.

The chain carries TRBV7-2 and TRBJ2-2, with 8 bases lining up with TRBD2. The CDR3 has 17 residues. The germline CDR1 and CDR2 sequences are SGHTA and FQGNSA. The J segment lost 5 bases and the V segment lost 5 bases, leaving 13 bases of the junction unmatched. CDR3 amino acids: CASSARPWRGVTGELFF. CDR3 nucleotide sequence: TGTGCCAGCAGCGCCCGTCCCTGGCGGGGGGTTACCGGGGAGCTGTTTTTT. Using reference TRBV7-2 and TRBJ2-2 for the parts outside the CDR3, the full variable domain is GAGVSQSPSNKVTEKGKDVELRCDPISGHTALYWYRQSLGQGLEFLIYFQGNSAPDKSGLPSDRFSAERTGGSVSTLTIQRTQQEDSAVYLCASSARPWRGVTGELFFGEGSRLTVL.

V is TRBV30 and J is TRBJ1-2; 9 bases map to TRBD1. V was pared by 5 bases and J by 2 bases, with 9 bases of the junction left unmatched. The CDR3 totals 15 residues. Germline values: CDR1 GTSNPN, CDR2 SVGIG (reference sequence). The CDR3 bases are TGTGCCTGGGGAGAAACCGGGACAGGGAACTATGGCTACACCTTC. It translates to CAWGETGTGNYGYTF.

Within the sample, this clone is medium-sized. Other DNA sequences in the same sample also yield this CDR3. This rearrangement joins TRBV5-1 to TRBJ1-6, with TRBD1 as a possible D gene (6 bases). The CDR3 is made up of 15 amino acids. From germline, CDR1 is SGHRS and CDR2 YFSETQ. V lost 0 bases and J lost 8, with 12 bases in between. The CDR3 sequence is CASSLEGRGYSPLHF. In DNA form, the CDR3 reads TGCGCCAGCAGCTTGGAGGGCAGGGGTTATTCACCCCTCCACTTT. Full variable domain (remainder filled in from reference TRBV5-1 and TRBJ1-6): KAGVTQTPRYLIKTRGQQVTLSCSPISGHRSVSWYQQTPGQGLQFLFEYFSETQRNKGNFPGRFSGRQFSNSRSEMNVSTLELGDSALYLCASSLEGRGYSPLHFGNGTRLTVT.

The chain recombines TRBV5-6 with TRBJ1-1; D remains ambiguous. Germline V gene lookup returns CDR1 SGHDT and CDR2 YYEEEE. CDR3 length: 13 residues. The V end lost 0 bases, the J end lost 9 bases, and 12 bases lay between the germline ends. DNA for the CDR3: TGTGCCAGCAGCTTGGGGGAGGGTATAAAAGCTTTCTTT. Translation gives CASSLGEGIKAFF. Full variable domain (remainder filled in from reference TRBV5-6 and TRBJ1-1): DAGVTQSPTHLIKTRGQQVTLRCSPKSGHDTVSWYQQALGQGPQFIFQYYEEEERQRGNFPDRFSGHQFPNYSSELNVNALLLGDSALYLCASSLGEGIKAFFGQGTRLTVV.

This rearrangement joins TRBV19 to TRBJ1-6; no reliable D call. CDR3 length: 12 amino acids. V was pared by 5 bases and J by 10 bases, with 9 bases between. Per the germline V gene, CDR1 is LNHDA and CDR2 is SQIVND (reference sequence). CDR3: CASSFGESPLHF. The DNA for the CDR3 is TGTGCCAGTAGTTTCGGAGAGTCACCCCTCCACTTT. The whole variable domain, remainder taken from reference TRBV19 and TRBJ1-6, is DGGITQSPKYLFRKEGQNVTLSCEQNLNHDAMYWYRQDPGQGLRLIYYSQIVNDFQKGDIAEGYSVSREKKESFPLTVTSAQKNPTAFYLCASSFGESPLHFGNGTRLTVT.

The V call is TRBV27, the J call TRBJ1-5, with unresolved D. Germline values: CDR1 MNHEY, CDR2 SMNVEV (reference sequence). This CDR3 spans 15 amino acids. The V end was cut by 6 bases, the J end by 7 bases, with 19 bases between. The CDR3 DNA follows: TGTGCCAGCAGATATGACACCGGGCCAGGACAGCCCCAGCATTTT. Encoded protein: CASRYDTGPGQPQHF.

Relative to its sample, this clone is medium-sized. The CDR3 protein is CASRGQGWNTEAFF. In nucleotides, the CDR3 is TGTGCCAGCAGGGGACAGGGGTGGAACACTGAAGCTTTCTTT. The rearrangement links TRBV2 to TRBJ1-1; 10 bases map to TRBD1. V dropped 6 bases and J dropped 1; count of bases not matched to a gene: 2. The germline gives CDR1 SNHLY, CDR2 FYNNEI. The CDR3 has 14 residues.

This clone was seen more than once but under ten times. The chain joins TRBV11-2 to TRBJ2-7; possibly TRBD1 for D (5 bases). CDR1 is SGHAT, CDR2 FQNNGV, per germline. Trimming stripped 4 bases from V and 6 bases from J, with 10 bases between. CDR3 size: 12 residues. The CDR3 is CASSYTGSEQYF. The CDR3 bases are TGTGCCAGCAGCTATACAGGCTCCGAGCAGTACTTC.

The J gene is TRBJ1-1, the V gene TRBV11-2, with 7 positions matching TRBD1. Germline CDR1 and CDR2: SGHAT and FQNNGV. J gave up 4 bases and V 3 bases, and 8 bases lay outside the gene matches. The CDR3 runs to 15 residues. CDR3 bases: TGTGCCAGCAGCTTCGGGACAGCTATGGGCACTGAAGCTTTCTTT. It encodes CASSFGTAMGTEAFF.

The chain recombines TRBV10-3 with TRBJ1-1; the D is unclear. V was clipped by 9 bases and J by 0 bases, with 14 bases between them. This CDR3 region has 14 residues. Germline CDR1 ENHRY, CDR2 SYGVKD. The CDR3 DNA reads as TGTGCCATAAGTCAGCCTGCCATGAACACTGAAGCTTTCTTT. Protein: CAISQPAMNTEAFF.

This chain joins TRBV5-5 and TRBJ1-4; D is uncertain. Trimming removed 0 bases at V and 8 bases at J, with 8 bases between. CDR1 is SGHKS, CDR2 YYEKEE, per germline (reference sequence). CDR3 length equals 13 residues. CDR3 protein: CASSLAGTEKLFF. CDR3 in DNA: TGTGCCAGCAGCTTGGCCGGCACCGAAAAACTGTTTTTT.

This sequence joins TRBV20-1 and TRBJ1-4; D gene uncertain. Germline V gives CDR1 DFQATT, CDR2 SNEGSKA (reference sequence). The V end was cut by 6 bases, the J end by 8 bases, with 10 bases between. This CDR3 comprises 11 residues. DNA of the CDR3: TGCAGTGCCCCAAATCAAGAAAAACTGTTTTTT. This translates into CSAPNQEKLFF.

The J gene is TRBJ2-3, the V gene TRBV15, with D uncertain. V lost 0 bases and J lost 4, with 5 bases in between. This CDR3 comprises 13 residues. Germline CDR1 reads LNHNV; CDR2 reads YYDKDF (reference sequence). The CDR3 DNA is TGTGCCACCAGCAGAGATCCAGCAGATACGCAGTATTTT. This translates into CATSRDPADTQYF. Together with reference TRBV15 and TRBJ2-3, the CDR3 gives the full variable domain: DAMVIQNPRYQVTQFGKPVTLSCSQTLNHNVMYWYQQKSSQAPKLLFHYYDKDFNNEADTPDNFQSRRPNTSFCFLDIRSPGLGDTAMYLCATSRDPADTQYFGPGTRLTVL.

The chain links TRBV11-1 to TRBJ2-2; D is unclear. CDR1 is SGHAT and CDR2 is FQDESV in the germline V gene (reference sequence). V was cut by 8 bases and J by 3 bases, with 13 bases left in between. The CDR3 runs 14 residues. Here the CDR3 reads CASRSSEDTGELFF. CDR3 nucleotides: TGTGCCAGCCGCTCCTCCGAAGACACCGGGGAGCTGTTTTTT.

V is TRBV10-3 and J is TRBJ1-2; D is unclear. The CDR3 is made up of 11 amino acids. Germline V gene lookup returns CDR1 ENHRY and CDR2 SYGVKD. V was cut by 0 bases and J by 8 bases, with 4 bases left in between. CDR3 bases: TGTGCCATCAGTGAGTCGGGAGGCTACACCTTC. Its protein is CAISESGGYTF.

This chain joins TRBV30 and TRBJ2-5, with 12 bases that match TRBD1. The CDR3 consists of 15 residues. In germline, CDR1 is GTSNPN, CDR2 SVGIG (reference sequence). Trimming cost V 1 base and J 5 bases; bases outside gene matches: 5. Written as DNA, the CDR3 is TGTGCCTGGAGTGGGGACAGGGGGCGCGGGGAGACCCAGTACTTC. Translation gives CAWSGDRGRGETQYF.

The chain recombines TRBV2 with TRBJ2-5; D unresolved. The CDR3 has 11 residues. Germline V gene lookup returns CDR1 SNHLY and CDR2 FYNNEI. With 8 bases removed from V and 0 bases from J, the gap between germline ends came to 4 bases. The CDR3, as DNA: TGTGCCAGCGAAGACCAAGAGACCCAGTACTTC. This codes for CASEDQETQYF. Filled out from reference TRBV2 and TRBJ2-5, the complete variable domain reads EPEVTQTPSHQVTQMGQEVILRCVPISNHLYFYWYRQILGQKVEFLVSFYNNEISEKSEIFDDQFSVERPDGSNFTLKIRSTKLEDSAMYFCASEDQETQYFGPGTRLLVL.

The chain couples TRBV5-6 to TRBJ2-2; the D gene could be TRBD1 or TRBD2 (5 bases each). Germline assignment: CDR1 SGHDT and CDR2 YYEEEE. The CDR3 spans 15 residues. V was shortened by 1 base and J by 8 bases, with 15 bases between the two germline ends. The CDR3: CASSLWKGRPGELFF. The CDR3 DNA reads as TGTGCCAGCAGCTTGTGGAAGGGGAGACCGGGGGAGCTGTTTTTT.